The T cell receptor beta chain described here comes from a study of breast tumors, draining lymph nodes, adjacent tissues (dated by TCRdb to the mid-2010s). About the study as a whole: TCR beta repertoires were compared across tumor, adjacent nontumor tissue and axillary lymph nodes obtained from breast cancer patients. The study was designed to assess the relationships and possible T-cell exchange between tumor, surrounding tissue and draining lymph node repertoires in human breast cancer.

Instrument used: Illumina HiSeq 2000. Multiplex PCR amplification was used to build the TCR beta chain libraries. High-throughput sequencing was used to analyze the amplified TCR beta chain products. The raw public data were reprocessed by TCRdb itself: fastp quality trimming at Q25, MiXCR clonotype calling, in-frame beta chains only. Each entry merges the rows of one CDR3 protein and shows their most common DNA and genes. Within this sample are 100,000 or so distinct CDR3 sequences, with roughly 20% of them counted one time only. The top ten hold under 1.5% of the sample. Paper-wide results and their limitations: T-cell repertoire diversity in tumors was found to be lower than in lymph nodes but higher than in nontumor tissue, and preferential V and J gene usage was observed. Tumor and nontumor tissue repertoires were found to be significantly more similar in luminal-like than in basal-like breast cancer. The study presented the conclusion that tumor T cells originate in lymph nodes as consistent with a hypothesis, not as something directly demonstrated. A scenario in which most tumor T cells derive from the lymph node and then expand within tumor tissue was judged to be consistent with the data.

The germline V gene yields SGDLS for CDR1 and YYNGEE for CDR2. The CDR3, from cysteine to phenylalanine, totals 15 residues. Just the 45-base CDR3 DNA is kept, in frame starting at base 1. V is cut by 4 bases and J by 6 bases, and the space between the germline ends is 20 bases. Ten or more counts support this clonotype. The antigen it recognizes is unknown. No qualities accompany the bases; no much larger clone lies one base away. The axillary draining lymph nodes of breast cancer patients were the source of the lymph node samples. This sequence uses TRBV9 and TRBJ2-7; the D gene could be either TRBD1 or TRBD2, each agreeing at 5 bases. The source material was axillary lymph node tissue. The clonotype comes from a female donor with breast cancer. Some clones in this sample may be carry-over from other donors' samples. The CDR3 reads CASSPGPEGSSEQYF. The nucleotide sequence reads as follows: TGTGCCAGCAGCCCGGGACCCGAGGGGTCCAGCGAGCAGTACTTC.